Below, 27 T cell receptor beta chains from the same sample are listed, as sequenced in a study of T cell repertoires in cytomegalovirus infection (dated by TCRdb to between 2017 and 2020). For sequencing, an Illumina HiSeq 1500 was employed. The raw public reads went through TCRdb reprocessing: fastp at Q25, MiXCR clone calling, in-frame beta chains kept. Rows matching on CDR3 protein sequence are summarized as one entry with the most common DNA and genes. This sample gives roughly 200,000 distinct CDR3 sequences in total; 8% to 10% of them show up just once. The ten largest clones capture roughly 5.1% of the sample. The specimen was PBMCs. Every receptor here comes from a human donor in good health (CMV status not recorded). Some clones in this sample may be carry-over from other donors' samples.

This clonotype was seen many times. The chain uses TRBV15 and TRBJ2-7; D unclear. Trimming stripped 1 base from V and 1 base from J, with 14 bases between. The CDR3 contains 16 residues. CDR1 LNHNV and CDR2 YYDKDF come from the germline V gene (reference sequence). The CDR3 loop is CATSRGMGSASYEQYF. The CDR3 nucleotides read TGTGCCACCAGCAGAGGCATGGGCAGTGCTTCCTACGAGCAGTACTTC.

This clonotype has only a few counts. The chain links TRBV20-1 to TRBJ2-7; 8 bases are shared with TRBD1. V shed 7 bases, J shed 0 bases, and the junction held 8 bases outside the gene matches. Germline V CDR1 and CDR2: DFQATT, SNEGSKA (reference sequence). CDR3 length equals 14 residues. The CDR3: CSVLDRASSYEQYF. CDR3 coding DNA: TGCAGTGTCCTGGACAGGGCGAGCTCCTACGAGCAGTACTTC.

The chain couples TRBV18 to TRBJ2-5, with D possibly TRBD1 on 5 matching bases. Per the germline V gene, CDR1 is KGHSH and CDR2 is LQKENI. The V gene lost 5 bases and the J gene lost 2 bases, with 12 bases spanning the gap. This CDR3 is 14 amino acids long. The CDR3 spells CASSATGVQETQYF. The CDR3 DNA sequence: TGTGCCAGCTCAGCTACAGGAGTTCAAGAGACCCAGTACTTC.

This clonotype was observed a few times. The V and J genes are TRBV20-1 and TRBJ1-2, with 7 bases lining up with TRBD1. Trimming at V came to 7 bases and at J to 7 bases, leaving 9 bases not matched to a gene. CDR1 DFQATT and CDR2 SNEGSKA come from the germline V gene (reference sequence). The CDR3 sequence is 12 residues long. The CDR3 loop reads CSVPDRLGGYTF. CDR3 nucleotides: TGCAGTGTCCCGGACAGGCTCGGTGGCTACACCTTC.

Many counts were recorded for this clonotype. The V and J genes are TRBV7-3 and TRBJ2-7; 10 bases agree with TRBD1. The CDR3 runs to 15 residues. V lost 2 bases and J lost 4; bases outside the gene matches: 5. CDR1 and CDR2 from the germline V gene are SGHTA and FQGTGA. The chain's CDR3 is CASSLAGTGVYEQYF. CDR3 nucleotide sequence: TGTGCCAGCAGCTTAGCCGGGACAGGGGTTTACGAGCAGTACTTC.

This clonotype was observed at least ten times. The rearrangement links TRBV30 to TRBJ2-1; 10 bases are a match to TRBD2. The ends lost 0 bases at V and 8 bases at J; junction bases unmatched: 16. CDR3 length: 18 amino acids. CDR1 is GTSNPN, CDR2 SVGIG, per germline (reference sequence). CDR3 loop: CAWSVSRSSSGGGDEQFF. The DNA of the CDR3 is TGTGCCTGGAGTGTAAGCCGCAGCTCTAGCGGGGGCGGGGATGAGCAGTTCTTC.

Many counts were recorded for this clonotype. The chain carries TRBV7-9 and TRBJ1-3; no clear D. Germline lookup yields CDR1 SEHNR and CDR2 FQNEAQ (reference sequence). The length of the CDR3 is 14 residues. Trimming removed 6 bases from V and 0 bases from J, with 9 bases in between. The DNA of the CDR3 is TGTGCCAGCAGTCAGGACTACTCTGGAAACACCATATATTTT. Translating it yields CASSQDYSGNTIYF.

This clonotype showed up many times. In DNA form, the CDR3 reads TGTGCCAGCAGCTTAGCCCCGGGACAGGGCACCAACACTGAAGCTTTCTTT. As protein: CASSLAPGQGTNTEAFF. The V gene is TRBV7-8, the J gene TRBJ1-1, with 9 positions matching TRBD1. After removal of 0 bases from V and 2 bases from J, the junction contained 7 bases not matched to a gene. The CDR3 is 17 residues long. CDR1 SGHVS and CDR2 FQNEAQ come from the germline V gene.

This sequence joins TRBV14 and TRBJ2-5; D perhaps matches TRBD1 (6 bases). CDR1 and CDR2 from the germline V gene are SGHDN and FVKESK. Trimming took 2 bases from V and 4 from J, leaving 17 bases between them. The CDR3 length is 16 residues. This chain's CDR3 is CASSQLQGYPPETQYF. CDR3 nucleotides: TGTGCCAGCAGCCAACTACAGGGTTATCCTCCAGAGACCCAGTACTTC.

This clonotype was detected ten times or more. This chain uses TRBV7-2 with TRBJ1-2, with 8 bases that match TRBD1. V lost 8 bases to trimming and J lost 4 bases; unmatched junction nucleotides: 6. CDR3 length: 13 amino acids. Per the germline V gene, CDR1 is SGHTA and CDR2 is FQGNSA. DNA of the CDR3: TGTGCCAGCTTAGGACAGGGCGCCTATGGCTACACCTTC. This encodes CASLGQGAYGYTF.

The chain links TRBV10-3 to TRBJ1-5; D gene unclear. The CDR3 sequence is 12 residues long. V lost 3 bases to trimming and J lost 5 bases, with 5 bases between them. Germline-derived CDR1 and CDR2 are ENHRY and SYGVKD. The DNA for the CDR3 is TGTGCCATCAGTGACAGTTATCAGCCCCAGCATTTT. Its translation is CAISDSYQPQHF.

This sequence joins TRBV29-1 and TRBJ1-4, with 9 bases that match TRBD1. The CDR3 runs 14 residues. The germline gives CDR1 SQVTM, CDR2 ANQGSEA. J lost 4 bases, V lost 6 bases, and 6 bases had no gene match. This CDR3 is CSVEQGAGNEKLFF. The CDR3 DNA sequence: TGCAGCGTCGAACAGGGGGCGGGTAATGAAAAACTGTTTTTT.

This clonotype was seen a few times. This CDR3 reads CASSLERRYAEAFF. In DNA, the CDR3 is TGTGCCAGCAGTTTGGAAAGGAGGTACGCTGAAGCTTTCTTT. This rearrangement joins TRBV28 to TRBJ1-1, with no clear D. Germline CDR1 MDHEN, CDR2 SYDVKM. Trimming cost V 3 bases and J 6 bases, with 14 bases left between them. The CDR3 spans 14 residues.

This chain links TRBV14 with TRBJ1-1; D is uncertain. From germline, CDR1 is SGHDN and CDR2 FVKESK. The CDR3 has 15 amino acids. The V and J ends lost 0 bases and 3 bases respectively, with 11 bases between them. CDR3 DNA sequence: TGTGCCAGCAGCCAAGATCTAAGAGGGCACACTGAAGCTTTCTTT. It translates to CASSQDLRGHTEAFF.

In this sample, this clonotype turned up many times. The V gene is TRBV7-2, the J gene TRBJ1-5; no clear D. The CDR3 runs 15 residues. Per the germline V gene, CDR1 is SGHTA and CDR2 is FQGNSA. V gave up 3 bases and J gave up 4 bases, with 13 bases separating them. CDR3 in DNA: TGTGCCAGCAGCTTCTCTGGCATGGAGAATCAGCCCCAGCATTTT. Protein sequence: CASSFSGMENQPQHF.

In its sample, this clonotype was seen a few times. The chain combines TRBV20-1 with TRBJ2-7; 9 bases agree with TRBD2. CDR3 length: 14 residues. Germline CDR1 and CDR2: DFQATT and SNEGSKA (reference sequence). With V trimmed by 3 bases and J by 6 bases, 9 bases remained unmatched. The CDR3 region is CSASSGGAAVEQYF. Here the CDR3 DNA reads TGCAGTGCTAGTAGCGGGGGAGCGGCGGTCGAGCAGTACTTC.

With regard to this clonotype: A much larger clone differs by one base, so this may be a read error. CDR3 bases: TGTGCCAGCAGTTACGTAGCAGCGGAGGGCAATCAGCCCCAGCATTTT. Translating it yields CASSYVAAEGNQPQHF. The V and J genes are TRBV6-8 and TRBJ1-5; D remains unclear. This CDR3 is built from 16 residues. V lost 2 bases to trimming and J lost 2 bases, with 13 bases between them. Germline V lookup: CDR1 MNHGY, CDR2 SAAAGT.

This clonotype was detected ten times or more. As DNA, the CDR3 is TGTGCCAGCAGTTCCCCACCGGGCCTAATTAATGGCTACACCTTC. This sequence encodes CASSSPPGLINGYTF. V usage is TRBV12-3 or TRBV12-4 and J usage is TRBJ1-2; D is unclear. The V end was cut by 4 bases, the J end by 6 bases, with 18 bases between. This CDR3 has 15 residues.

V and J are TRBV9 and TRBJ2-1; 12 bases fit TRBD2. With 7 bases clipped from V and 6 bases from J, the junction kept 5 bases outside the gene matches. This CDR3 region has 14 residues. Germline-derived CDR1 and CDR2 are SGDLS and YYNGEE. The CDR3 nucleotides read TGTGCCAGCGCGCCTAGCGGGGGGGCCAATGAGCAGTTCTTC. This codes for CASAPSGGANEQFF.

There are a few counts of this clonotype. As DNA, the CDR3 is TGTGCCAGCAGCTTAGCATGGCAGGGAAACACTGAAGCTTTCTTT. This gives the protein CASSLAWQGNTEAFF. The V and J genes are TRBV11-2 and TRBJ1-1; a weak D match, TRBD1 (5 bases). The CDR3 is 15 amino acids. Trimming left V 1 base short and J 2 bases short, with 11 bases between. Germline CDR1 SGHAT, CDR2 FQNNGV.

This clonotype was recorded many times. The chain recombines TRBV7-2 with TRBJ2-7, with 7 bases lining up with TRBD2. Germline trimming cut 1 base from V and 3 bases from J; bases unmatched to any gene: 6. Per the germline V gene, CDR1 is SGHTA and CDR2 is FQGNSA. CDR3 length: 15 amino acids. The CDR3 sequence: CASSLVVGEGYEQYF. The CDR3, as DNA: TGTGCCAGCAGCTTAGTTGTCGGGGAGGGCTACGAGCAGTACTTC.

This clonotype was counted a few times. The rearrangement links TRBV20-1 to TRBJ1-2, with D maybe TRBD1 (6 bases). This CDR3 has 13 residues. Germline CDR1 reads DFQATT; CDR2 reads SNEGSKA (reference sequence). Trimming cost V 6 bases and J 8 bases, with 19 bases left between them. The CDR3 loop is CSAGQARGGGYTF. The CDR3 region has the DNA TGCAGTGCCGGACAAGCCAGGGGTGGCGGCTACACCTTC.

This chain links TRBV12-3 or TRBV12-4 with TRBJ2-1; D not resolved. Trimming stripped 7 bases from V and 10 bases from J, with 20 bases between. There are 14 residues in the CDR3. Here the CDR3 DNA reads TGTGCCAGCATAGAGGCCACCCTCCGTGGGGAGCAGTTCTTC. Translating it yields CASIEATLRGEQFF.

This clonotype was seen more than once but under ten times. This sequence joins TRBV9 and TRBJ2-7, with D uncertain. Germline values: CDR1 SGDLS, CDR2 YYNGEE. The CDR3 runs 15 residues. V was pared by 0 bases and J by 2 bases, with 12 bases between. CDR3 loop: CASSVAPSVTYEQYF. As DNA, the CDR3 is TGTGCCAGCAGCGTAGCCCCTTCTGTAACCTACGAGCAGTACTTC. The whole variable domain, remainder taken from reference TRBV9 and TRBJ2-7, is DSGVTQTPKHLITATGQRVTLRCSPRSGDLSVYWYQQSLDQGLQFLIQYYNGEERAKGNILERFSAQQFPDLHSELNLSSLELGDSALYFCASSVAPSVTYEQYFGPGTRLTVT.

The chain uses TRBV19 and TRBJ1-1, with D unresolved. Trimming stripped 5 bases from V and 1 base from J, with 14 bases between. CDR1 is LNHDA, CDR2 SQIVND, per germline (reference sequence). The CDR3 spans 15 residues. CDR3 amino acids: CASSPALARNTEAFF. The CDR3 DNA is TGTGCCAGTAGTCCCGCGCTGGCCCGGAACACTGAAGCTTTCTTT.

The CDR3 loop is CASSSGRTYNEQFF. CDR3 nucleotide sequence: TGCGCCAGCAGTAGCGGGAGAACCTACAATGAGCAGTTCTTC. The genes are TRBV10-2 and TRBJ2-1; the match to TRBD2 covers 8 bases. Trimming cost V 5 bases and J 2 bases; bases outside gene matches: 2. CDR3 length: 14 residues. Germline V CDR1 and CDR2: WSHSY, SAAADI.

This clonotype was recorded at least ten times. The chain has TRBV28 and TRBJ1-2; 7 bases map to TRBD1. This CDR3 has 15 amino acids. Germline V gene data show CDR1 as MDHEN and CDR2 as SYDVKM. With V trimmed by 4 bases and J by 3 bases, 8 bases remained unmatched. CDR3 region: CASSSPTGSHYGYTF. As DNA, the CDR3 is TGTGCCAGCAGTTCCCCGACAGGGTCACACTATGGCTACACCTTC.